A single sample gave rise to the 9 T cell receptor beta chains below, sequenced in a study of identical twins. In TCRdb, the 5' RACE reads were re-called with MiXCR into one record per CDR3 protein. The sample lists just over 450,000 distinct CDR3 sequences; 14% were seen once. The same specimen was also included in a second study, on yellow fever vaccine responses in identical twins.

Sequencing was carried out using CD4+ T cells sorted from blood. All receptors come from a woman between 18 and 29 years old in good health.

The chain recombines TRBV5-1 with TRBJ2-3; D unresolved. The V end was cut by 4 bases, the J end by 6 bases, with 12 bases between. The V gene's germline CDR1 is SGHRS and CDR2 YFSETQ. The CDR3 consists of 13 residues. CDR3 nucleotides: TGCGCCAGCAGCATCCCGGGCAAGGATACGCAGTATTTT. Its protein is CASSIPGKDTQYF.

The chain uses TRBV12-3 or TRBV12-4 and TRBJ1-3; D possibly corresponds to TRBD1 (5 bases). This CDR3 has 16 amino acids. V was trimmed by 6 bases and J by 1 base, leaving 16 bases between them. Here the CDR3 reads CASSPRGGMSGNTIYF. The CDR3 DNA reads TGTGCCAGCAGCCCCCGGGGGGGGATGTCTGGAAACACCATATATTTT.

The V call is TRBV6-5, the J call TRBJ2-6; D ambiguous. The CDR3 spans 18 residues. Germline CDR1 reads MNHEY; CDR2 reads SVGAGI. V was trimmed by 0 bases and J by 1 base, leaving 13 bases between them. The CDR3 DNA follows: TGTGCCAGCAGTTACTCCTTCGCAAGGGTATCTGGGGCCAACGTCCTGACTTTC. As protein: CASSYSFARVSGANVLTF.

The V and J genes are TRBV3-1 and TRBJ2-1, with 12 positions matching TRBD2. CDR1 LGHDT and CDR2 YNNKEL come from the germline V gene (reference sequence). Trimming removed 3 bases from V and 1 base from J; junction bases left unmatched: 1. The CDR3 totals 16 residues. The CDR3 region is CASSHTSGGSYNEQFF. Written as DNA, the CDR3 is TGTGCCAGCAGCCACACTAGCGGGGGGTCCTACAATGAGCAGTTCTTC.

The V and J genes are TRBV12-3 or TRBV12-4 and TRBJ2-7; tentatively, D is TRBD1 (5 bases). The ends were cut back, 3 bases at V and 5 bases at J, with 17 bases in the middle. The CDR3 totals 15 residues. CDR3 in amino acids: CASSFRTTREDEQYF. CDR3 coding DNA: TGTGCCAGCAGTTTTCGGACAACCCGAGAGGACGAGCAGTACTTC.

This clonotype came up a few times. V usage is TRBV3-1 and J usage is TRBJ1-4; the D is unclear. V gave up 5 bases and J gave up 3 bases, with 16 bases separating them. From germline, CDR1 is LGHDT and CDR2 YNNKEL (reference sequence). This CDR3 is built from 16 residues. This CDR3 is CASSSRRSPANEKLFF. The DNA for the CDR3 is TGTGCCAGCAGCTCCCGGCGGTCCCCAGCTAATGAAAAACTGTTTTTT.

This clonotype was observed a handful of times. The chain couples TRBV7-6 to TRBJ2-3, with 7 nucleotides matching TRBD2. V shed 2 bases and J 1 base; nucleotides not matched to a gene: 3. The CDR3 consists of 15 residues. CDR1 SGHVS and CDR2 FNYEAQ come from the germline V gene. The CDR3 spells CASSLKSGGTDTQYF. The CDR3 bases are TGTGCCAGCAGCTTAAAGAGCGGGGGCACAGATACGCAGTATTTT.

V and J are TRBV3-1 and TRBJ2-1; D is uncertain. Trimming stripped 1 base from V and 5 bases from J, with 15 bases between. The V gene's germline CDR1 is LGHDT and CDR2 YNNKEL (reference sequence). The CDR3 spans 16 residues. CDR3 bases: TGTGCCAGCAGCCAAGGAAAGGTTCCACGACACAATGAGCAGTTCTTC. It codes for CASSQGKVPRHNEQFF.

V is TRBV7-9 and J is TRBJ2-1; 9 bases line up with TRBD2. This CDR3 contains 17 residues. CDR1 and CDR2 (germline): SEHNR, FQNEAQ (reference sequence). Trimming cost V 2 bases and J 5 bases; bases outside gene matches: 10. The CDR3 DNA is TGTGCCAGCAGCTTATCCCTAATAGCGGGAGAGAACAATGAGCAGTTCTTC. Encoded protein: CASSLSLIAGENNEQFF.